This TCR beta chain is drawn from a study of blood T cells in healthy people across ages. Whole-study results and caveats: Donor CMV infection status was unknown, possibly confounding age-related changes in expanded clonotypes.

With regard to this clonotype: Its target is not known.

Through a sample-barcoded 5' primer and a J-beta primer mix, a second PCR was run for about 7 to 12 cycles. TCRdb redid the calling of the 5' RACE reads with MiXCR, one entry per CDR3 protein. This table holds 600,000 to 900,000 distinct CDR3 sequences, around a quarter found once. Germline lookup yields CDR1 SEHNR and CDR2 FQNEAQ (reference sequence). This CDR3 is built from 15 residues. These data were likewise used in another study, on T cells of mothers and their children. That publication notes: Related mother-child pairs shared slightly more overlap than unrelated pairs, but the difference was non-significant.

The TCR was taken from a boy younger than 18 in good health. The specimen was blood. The chain joins TRBV7-9 to TRBJ2-1; tentative D call: TRBD1 (5 bases). The DNA end lines up better with TRBJ2-7; the J call may be wrong. CDR3 protein: CASSLYQGSLDEQYF. CDR3 in DNA: TGTGCCAGCAGCCTCTATCAGGGCTCCTTGGACGAGCAGTACTTC.